This TCR beta chain was recorded in a study of CD8+ T cells in alopecia areata (dated by TCRdb to 2016 to 2018). Turning to the overall study: The treated patients, all with moderate-to-severe alopecia areata, were enrolled in an open-label pilot trial of oral tofacitinib given at 5 to 10 mg twice daily. Patients stayed on tofacitinib for 6 to 18 months and then had 6 months of follow-up off drug so that delayed response and recurrence could be assessed. TCRbeta CDR3 regions were amplified by immunoSEQ multiplex PCR using 35 Vbeta forward and 13 Jbeta reverse primers. RNA was extracted with the PAXgene miRNA kit for fixed scalp, the miRNeasy kit for PBMCs, and the RNeasy kit for mouse skin. Disease severity in treated patients was measured with the SALT score, which quantifies the percentage of affected scalp surface area. Biopsies were taken from tofacitinib-treated patients at baseline and at 4 and 24 weeks of treatment, and a later scalp biopsy was taken in several of the tofacitinib-treated patients. Scalp clonality was compared across normal scalp (n=4), patchy alopecia areata scalp (n=8), and alopecia totalis/universalis scalp (n=8). In humans, TCRbeta sequencing was performed on scalp tissue and on sorted CD4+ and CD8+ peripheral blood T cells from healthy controls and from patients with patchy or totalis/universalis alopecia areata. High-throughput TCRbeta sequencing was used to examine T cell clonal expansion in alopecia areata in both the C3H/HeJ mouse model and human patients.

The intended sense of this specimen's time point label: 24 weeks on oral tofacitinib. What the treatment or condition label conveys for this sample: oral pan-JAK inhibitor, 5-10 mg twice daily. From alopecia areata patients, peripheral blood was collected along with lesional scalp punch biopsies. PBMCs were isolated by density centrifugation and stained for CD3, CD4 and CD8, and CD4+ and CD8+ T cells were sorted on a FACSAria. This clone was observed a handful of times. No cognate antigen has been identified for it. No qualities accompany the bases; no much larger clone lies one base away. The library was produced with the immunoSEQ multiplex PCR assay. For TCR sequencing, RNA was extracted from every sample and reverse transcribed into cDNA to serve as template. SuperScript III was used to make first-strand cDNA, primed with a 2:1 mix of oligo-dT and random hexamers. Amplification bias was assessed with a synthetic immune receptor repertoire, and residual bias was removed computationally. The authors' analysis ran thus. Raw reads were preprocessed to remove errors, and CDR3 was defined according to IMGT conventions as the region from the conserved cysteine to phenylalanine. To get clonality, Shannon entropy was normalized by log2 of the number of productive unique TCRs and the result was subtracted from 1. Whether scalp clones were CD4 or CD8 was inferred by matching scalp TCRbeta sequences against CD4 and CD8 repertoires sorted from blood. TCRdb retrieved this table from immuneACCESS and kept in-frame rearrangements only. Not all clones are present; in checked studies, unresolved V genes account for under half, and no reason is known for the remainder. The D gene and trimming were derived from the DNA, and the V and J assignments and clone size from that table. Present in this sample are approximately 160,000 clones, around 60% of which were seen just once. Of the sample, approximately 14% is held by the ten largest clones.

From cysteine to phenylalanine, the CDR3 is 13 amino acids long. Of all the DNA, just the CDR3 is kept, 39 bases in frame from base 1. The germline V gene specifies SGHDN as CDR1 and FVKESK as CDR2. Relative to germline, V is 0 bases shorter and J is 10 bases shorter, with 12 bases between their ends. What the work shows at the level of the full study, not this receptor alone: Scalp TCR repertoire analysis is complicated because resident alphabeta T cells in normal human skin are also sequenced, whereas mouse skin is dominated by gammadelta T cells. During tofacitinib treatment, many expanded lesional clones stuck around in both scalp and blood, and this persistence may partly explain why relapse happens after treatment is stopped. Because the treated cohort was small and had just a single nonresponder, larger studies are needed to establish links between baseline CD8+ expansion and response. Compared with mice, TCR sequences shared between patients were less clear, possibly partly because of HLA diversity across the patient population. Compared with normal scalp, lesional scalp had higher clonality and more expanded CD8+ clones, particularly in alopecia totalis/universalis, a pattern that suggests antigenic drive. With tofacitinib, both scalp clonality and the number of expanded CD8+ clones among the top 100 scalp clones went down significantly.

The chain joins TRBV14 to TRBJ2-5; the D segment cannot be called with confidence. This specimen was CD4+ T cells sorted from blood, taken at week 24, from a patient treated with tofacitinib. The receptor was derived from a human donor with alopecia areata. CDR3 loop: CASSQDFRGDQYF. DNA sequence: TGTGCCAGCAGCCAAGATTTTAGAGGCGACCAGTACTTC.